The 22 T cell receptor beta chains listed next were all sequenced from one sample in a study of shared clonotypes between healthy human individuals. CD45RO-negative, CCR7-selected cells formed the naive CD8 fraction, which excluded terminally differentiated effector memory CD45RA+ cells. The table came from immunoSEQ multiplex PCR; TCRdb's copy has only in-frame clones and leaves some out. The profile shows roughly 2,000,000 clones, approximately 94% of them singletons. The specimen was naive CD8+ T cells sorted from blood. These TCRs come from a man aged 18 to 35 in good health.

This rearrangement joins TRBV4-3 to TRBJ2-2; no reliable D call. CDR1 LGHNA and CDR2 YSLEER come from the germline V gene. The V and J ends lost 1 base and 3 bases respectively, with 6 bases between them. The CDR3 loop spans 14 amino acids. CDR3 DNA sequence: TGCGCCAGCAGCCAAGTGGCGCACACCGGGGAGCTGTTTTTT. This encodes CASSQVAHTGELFF.

As concerns this clone: The identical CDR3 is also encoded by other nucleotide sequences in the sample. The gene calls are TRBV27 and TRBJ2-1; D is undetermined. The length of the CDR3 is 12 residues. Trimming pared 2 bases from V and 7 bases from J, leaving 6 bases between. The germline CDR1 and CDR2 sequences are MNHEY and SMNVEV (reference sequence). The CDR3 spells CASSLLGNEQFF. The CDR3 bases are TGTGCCAGCAGTTTACTGGGTAATGAGCAGTTCTTC.

The chain links TRBV13 to TRBJ2-3; possibly TRBD1 for D (6 bases). V dropped 5 bases and J dropped 0 bases, with 12 bases sitting between them. CDR1 and CDR2 from the germline V gene are PRHDT and FYEKMQ (reference sequence). CDR3 length equals 15 residues. CDR3 sequence (DNA): TGTGCCAGCAGCCCTCCTGGGGGCAGCACAGATACGCAGTATTTT. Its translation is CASSPPGGSTDTQYF.

The gene calls are TRBV30 and TRBJ1-5, with D unresolved. Trimming removed 0 bases at V and 4 bases at J, with 19 bases between. CDR3 length equals 17 residues. Per the germline V gene, CDR1 is GTSNPN and CDR2 is SVGIG (reference sequence). The CDR3 DNA reads TGTGCCTGGAGTGTACGCCCCAGGTCGGGAGCGAATCAGCCCCAGCATTTT. Its translation is CAWSVRPRSGANQPQHF.

J is TRBJ2-3 and V is TRBV4-3; unclear D gene. The CDR3 spans 13 residues. Between the trimmed V and J ends, which lost 1 base and 4 bases, there was a span of 6 bases. Germline V gene data show CDR1 as LGHNA and CDR2 as YSLEER. CDR3 residues: CASSQGWPDTQYF. CDR3 nucleotide sequence: TGCGCCAGCAGCCAAGGCTGGCCAGATACGCAGTATTTT.

The chain has TRBV7-8 and TRBJ2-7; TRBD1 aligns across 11 bases. The CDR3 runs to 15 residues. The trim removed 4 bases at V and 4 bases at J, leaving 6 bases unmatched. Looked up from germline, CDR1 is SGHVS and CDR2 is FQNEAQ. CDR3 nucleotide sequence: TGTGCCAGCAGCTCAGACCGGGACAGGGGGTACGAGCAGTACTTC. Translated: CASSSDRDRGYEQYF.

The chain couples TRBV30 to TRBJ1-1; 7 bases map to TRBD1. The CDR3 covers 15 residues. Unmatched junction bases numbered 7, after V lost 0 bases and J lost 3 bases. Germline V gene lookup returns CDR1 GTSNPN and CDR2 SVGIG (reference sequence). This CDR3 is CAWSVIQGWDTEAFF. The DNA for the CDR3 is TGTGCCTGGAGTGTTATACAGGGGTGGGACACTGAAGCTTTCTTT. The full variable domain, in which reference TRBV30 and TRBJ1-1 provide the parts outside the CDR3, is SQTIHQWPATLVQPVGSPLSLECTVEGTSNPNLYWYRQAAGRGLQLLFYSVGIGQISSEVPQNLSASRPQDRQFILSSKKLLLSDSGFYLCAWSVIQGWDTEAFFGQGTRLTVV.

The chain employs TRBV19 and TRBJ2-3; D is unresolved. In germline, CDR1 is LNHDA, CDR2 SQIVND (reference sequence). The CDR3 extends over 13 amino acids. With 5 bases removed from V and 4 bases from J, the gap between germline ends came to 10 bases. CDR3 in DNA: TGTGCCAGTAGTTTTCTACTGTCAGATACGCAGTATTTT. Translation gives CASSFLLSDTQYF.

This sequence joins TRBV7-9 and TRBJ2-5; the match to TRBD2 covers 10 bases. Germline CDR1 SEHNR, CDR2 FQNEAQ (reference sequence). The CDR3 covers 16 residues. The V and J ends lost 5 bases and 3 bases, in that order; junction bases with no gene match: 9. CDR3 sequence: CASSPLTSGLKETQYF. CDR3 bases: TGTGCCAGCAGCCCCTTGACTAGCGGGTTGAAAGAGACCCAGTACTTC. The entire variable domain, with the rest obtained from reference TRBV7-9 and TRBJ2-5, is as follows: DTGVSQNPRHKITKRGQNVTFRCDPISEHNRLYWYRQTLGQGPEFLTYFQNEAQLEKSRLLSDRFSAERPKGSFSTLEIQRTEQGDSAMYLCASSPLTSGLKETQYFGPGTRLLVL.

This chain links TRBV9 with TRBJ2-7, with 8 bases fitting TRBD1. The CDR3 is 14 residues long. Per germline, CDR1 SGDLS and CDR2 YYNGEE. The V gene end was trimmed by 3 bases and the J gene end by 6 bases; junction bases not matched to a gene: 8. The DNA for the CDR3 is TGTGCCAGCAGCGCCGGACAGGGATATGGCGAGCAGTACTTC. Translating gives CASSAGQGYGEQYF.

The V gene is TRBV13, the J gene TRBJ2-7; D may be TRBD1 (5 bases). V was clipped by 3 bases and J by 2 bases, with 14 bases between them. CDR3 length: 15 residues. Germline V gives CDR1 PRHDT, CDR2 FYEKMQ (reference sequence). The CDR3 DNA reads as TGTGCCAGCAGCTTGAGTGGAACGGACACCTACGAGCAGTACTTC. Its protein is CASSLSGTDTYEQYF.

This chain uses TRBV19 with TRBJ1-2, with D possibly matching TRBD1 (6 bases). With 4 bases removed from V and 4 bases from J, the gap between germline ends came to 22 bases. The germline CDR1 and CDR2 sequences are LNHDA and SQIVND (reference sequence). This CDR3 is 17 amino acids long. This CDR3 is CASSNPTFQGFGYGYTF. CDR3 DNA sequence: TGTGCCAGTAGTAACCCAACCTTTCAGGGGTTTGGCTATGGCTACACCTTC.

The chain uses TRBV30 and TRBJ1-1; no reliable D call. V was pared by 4 bases and J by 0 bases, with 9 bases between. The V gene's germline CDR1 is GTSNPN and CDR2 SVGIG (reference sequence). CDR3 size: 13 residues. For the CDR3, the DNA is TGTGCCTGGACGGCGAACATGAACACTGAAGCTTTCTTT. The encoded protein is CAWTANMNTEAFF.

This clone was found once. V usage is TRBV2 and J usage is TRBJ2-1; 10 bases line up with TRBD2. J lost 3 bases, V lost 8 bases, and 7 bases had no gene match. This CDR3 spans 15 amino acids. From germline, CDR1 is SNHLY and CDR2 FYNNEI. CDR3 residues: CASSEGLAIYNEQFF. The DNA for the CDR3 is TGTGCCAGCTCTGAGGGACTAGCGATCTACAATGAGCAGTTCTTC.

The V and J genes are TRBV4-3 and TRBJ2-2; tentative D call: TRBD1 (6 bases). CDR1 and CDR2 (germline): LGHNA, YSLEER. The V and J ends lost 0 bases and 0 bases respectively, with 17 bases between them. This CDR3 has 19 residues. In DNA, the CDR3 is TGCGCCAGCAGCCAAGACTGGGGGCAGGGGACGGCGAACACCGGGGAGCTGTTTTTT. Translating gives CASSQDWGQGTANTGELFF.

The genes are TRBV4-1 and TRBJ2-5, with D maybe TRBD1 (6 bases). The closer fit of TRBJ2-7 to the DNA end suggests the J call may be wrong. The CDR3 runs to 13 residues. The germline V gene encodes CDR1 MGHRA and CDR2 YSYEKL. CDR3 DNA sequence: TGCGCCAGCAGCCAAACAGGGTCCTACGAGCAGTACTTC. Translated: CASSQTGSYEQYF.

Points on this clone: The sample contains more than one DNA sequence encoding this CDR3. CDR3 protein: CASSWGTGELFF. For the CDR3, the DNA is TGTGCCAGCAGCTGGGGCACCGGGGAGCTGTTTTTT. The chain employs TRBV28 and TRBJ2-2; D gene ambiguous. The CDR3 consists of 12 residues. Trimming removed 6 bases at V and 4 bases at J, with 6 bases between. Germline CDR1 reads MDHEN; CDR2 reads SYDVKM.

This clone was counted a single time. The same CDR3 is also encoded by other DNA sequences in this sample. The chain is built from TRBV7-6 and TRBJ2-7, with 8 positions matching TRBD1. V gave up 5 bases and J gave up 4 bases; unmatched junction bases: 4. This CDR3 spans 13 amino acids. Germline CDR1 reads SGHVS; CDR2 reads FNYEAQ. The DNA of the CDR3 is TGTGCCAGCAGCCTCCAGGGGGCTTACGAGCAGTACTTC. Protein sequence: CASSLQGAYEQYF.

As for this clone: The same CDR3 also results from other DNA sequences found in this sample. This chain links TRBV11-2 with TRBJ2-7, with D perhaps matching TRBD1 (5 bases). Germline V gene data show CDR1 as SGHAT and CDR2 as FQNNGV. The CDR3 consists of 13 residues. The V end lost 1 base, the J end lost 4 bases, and 8 bases lay between the germline ends. The CDR3 coding sequence is TGTGCCAGCAGCTTAGGGACATCTTACGAGCAGTACTTC. Its translation: CASSLGTSYEQYF.

V is TRBV21-1 and J is TRBJ2-7. TRBV21-1 constitutes a pseudogene. This CDR3 contains 16 residues. The CDR3 loop is CASSNPTRVHSYEQYF. CDR3 DNA sequence: TGTGCCAGCAGCAACCCCACCCGTGTTCACTCCTACGAGCAGTACTTC.

The J gene is TRBJ1-6, the V gene TRBV4-1; D gene uncertain. Trimming removed 4 bases at V and 0 bases at J, with 16 bases between. The CDR3 covers 18 residues. The germline gives CDR1 MGHRA, CDR2 YSYEKL. DNA of the CDR3: TGCGCCAGCAGCCTCCTTGTGGCCCCAAGCTCCTATAATTCACCCCTCCACTTT. Amino acid sequence: CASSLLVAPSSYNSPLHF.

The chain carries TRBV27 and TRBJ2-7, with 11 nucleotides matching TRBD2. CDR1 and CDR2 (germline): MNHEY, SMNVEV (reference sequence). The CDR3 sequence is 15 residues long. The ends lost 5 bases at V and 5 bases at J; junction bases unmatched: 8. In DNA, the CDR3 is TGTGCCAGCAGTACAGGGACTAGCGGTATCGACGAGCAGTACTTC. Encoded protein: CASSTGTSGIDEQYF.